Each of the 26 T cell receptor beta chains below was sequenced from the same sample in a study of blood T cell repertoires in COVID-19. The table came from immunoSEQ multiplex PCR; TCRdb's copy has only in-frame clones and leaves some out. The table includes about 380,000 clones, 90% detected once. Specimen: peripheral blood. All receptors come from a man between 18 and 29 years old with active or convalescent COVID-19.

This clone was counted a single time. The chain is built from TRBV5-4 and TRBJ2-5, with a tentative D call TRBD2 (6 bases). The germline V and J ends were trimmed by 7 bases and 5 bases, with 15 bases remaining between them. The CDR3 covers 13 residues. CDR1 and CDR2 (germline): SGHNT, YYREEE (reference sequence). CDR3 in amino acids: CASGPRRGETQYF. CDR3 sequence (DNA): TGTGCCAGCGGCCCCCGCCGGGGGGAGACCCAGTACTTC.

This sequence joins TRBV6-5 and TRBJ1-5; the match to TRBD1 covers 11 bases. Germline V gene lookup returns CDR1 MNHEY and CDR2 SVGAGI. Trimming cost V 4 bases and J 7 bases; bases outside gene matches: 6. This CDR3 has 15 amino acids. This chain's CDR3 is CASSLGQGGAQPQHF. The DNA for the CDR3 is TGTGCCAGCAGTTTGGGACAGGGGGGCGCACAGCCCCAGCATTTT.

The chain combines TRBV28 with TRBJ1-5, with TRBD1 identical over 11 bases. This CDR3 is built from 15 residues. After removal of 2 bases from V and 11 bases from J, the junction contained 8 bases not matched to a gene. Per the germline V gene, CDR1 is MDHEN and CDR2 is SYDVKM. The CDR3 loop reads CASSLAGTGGRSQHF. For the CDR3, the DNA is TGTGCCAGCAGTTTAGCCGGGACAGGGGGTAGGTCCCAGCATTTT.

There are a few counts of this clone. For the CDR3, the DNA is TGTGCCAGCAGTGTTGTTAGCGGGAGCCCCTACAATGAGCAGTTCTTC. Residues: CASSVVSGSPYNEQFF. The chain couples TRBV2 to TRBJ2-1; 9 nucleotides agree with TRBD2. This CDR3 is 16 amino acids long. Germline loops: CDR1 SNHLY, CDR2 FYNNEI. V was clipped by 4 bases and J by 2 bases; unmatched bases: 6.

V usage is TRBV30 and J usage is TRBJ1-6, with 9 bases matching TRBD1. The CDR3 length is 15 residues. In germline, CDR1 is GTSNPN, CDR2 SVGIG (reference sequence). Trimming removed 2 bases from V and 7 bases from J; junction bases left unmatched: 6. The CDR3 protein is CAWSSDRGANSPLHF. In nucleotides, the CDR3 is TGTGCCTGGAGTTCGGACAGGGGTGCGAATTCACCCCTCCACTTT.

The sample holds a few counts of this clone. The chain carries TRBV19 and TRBJ1-5; the match to TRBD1 covers 7 bases. The CDR3 covers 14 residues. V shed 10 bases and J 3 bases; nucleotides not matched to a gene: 9. Germline V gene lookup returns CDR1 LNHDA and CDR2 SQIVND (reference sequence). This chain's CDR3 is CATQRQGDNQPQHF. For the CDR3, the DNA is TGTGCCACCCAGAGGCAGGGGGACAATCAGCCCCAGCATTTT. The entire variable domain, with the rest obtained from reference TRBV19 and TRBJ1-5, is as follows: DGGITQSPKYLFRKEGQNVTLSCEQNLNHDAMYWYRQDPGQGLRLIYYSQIVNDFQKGDIAEGYSVSREKKESFPLTVTSAQKNPTAFYLCATQRQGDNQPQHFGDGTRLSIL.

This chain uses TRBV3-1 (or the pseudogene TRBV3-2) with TRBJ2-7, with a weak D call TRBD2 (5 bases). Looked up from germline, CDR1 is LGHDT and CDR2 is YNNKEL (reference sequence). Trimming removed 2 bases from V and 5 bases from J, with 10 bases in between. The CDR3 runs 13 residues. CDR3 DNA sequence: TGTGCCAGCAGCCAACCGGGGTACCACGAGCAGTACTTC. Translating gives CASSQPGYHEQYF.

V usage is TRBV7-9 and J usage is TRBJ1-6; D gene uncertain. Germline V gene data show CDR1 as SEHNR and CDR2 as FQNEAQ (reference sequence). This CDR3 spans 14 amino acids. V gave up 1 base and J gave up 9 bases, with 10 bases separating them. The CDR3 DNA is TGTGCCAGCAGCTTAGTTGCAGGCCTTTCACCCCTCCACTTT. Translation gives CASSLVAGLSPLHF.

The chain couples TRBV5-6 to TRBJ1-5; D may be TRBD1 (6 bases). Germline CDR1 and CDR2: SGHDT and YYEEEE. CDR3 length: 14 residues. The V end lost 3 bases, the J end lost 8 bases, and 15 bases lay between the germline ends. The CDR3 reads CASSSNRVWEPQHF. The CDR3 DNA reads TGTGCCAGCAGCTCCAACAGGGTTTGGGAGCCCCAGCATTTT. The whole variable domain, filled in from reference TRBV5-6 and TRBJ1-5, reads DAGVTQSPTHLIKTRGQQVTLRCSPKSGHDTVSWYQQALGQGPQFIFQYYEEEERQRGNFPDRFSGHQFPNYSSELNVNALLLGDSALYLCASSSNRVWEPQHFGDGTRLSIL.

By sample fraction, this clone is medium-sized. This chain uses TRBV11-2 with TRBJ1-2; D gene unclear. CDR3 length: 15 amino acids. The V end was cut by 5 bases, the J end by 4 bases, with 17 bases between. The germline V gene encodes CDR1 SGHAT and CDR2 FQNNGV. The CDR3 DNA follows: TGTGCCAGCAGCGATCGTGGAGCGTGGGTCTATGGCTACACCTTC. It translates to CASSDRGAWVYGYTF.

This clone appeared once. V usage is TRBV7-9 and J usage is TRBJ1-2, with 8 bases identical to TRBD1. Per germline, CDR1 SEHNR and CDR2 FQNEAQ (reference sequence). J lost 8 bases, V lost 2 bases, and 4 bases had no gene match. The CDR3 extends over 13 amino acids. DNA for the CDR3: TGTGCCAGCAGCTTATCAGGGGGCCGGGGCTACACCTTC. This gives the protein CASSLSGGRGYTF.

The chain combines TRBV11-2 with TRBJ1-6; TRBD1 is a possible D gene (6 bases). The germline V and J ends were trimmed by 1 base and 8 bases, with 9 bases remaining between them. The CDR3 spans 14 residues. Looked up from germline, CDR1 is SGHAT and CDR2 is FQNNGV. CDR3 coding DNA: TGTGCCAGCAGCTTAGGGACAGTCTATTCACCCCTCCACTTT. It yields the protein CASSLGTVYSPLHF.

V gene TRBV6-2 or TRBV6-3 combines with J gene TRBJ2-7; TRBD1 is a possible D gene (5 bases). CDR1 and CDR2 from the germline V gene are MNHEY and SVGEGT. There are 11 residues in the CDR3. V was cut by 6 bases and J by 9 bases, with 12 bases left in between. For the CDR3, the DNA is TGTGCCAGCAGCCCTAGAACAGGGCAGTACTTC. This sequence encodes CASSPRTGQYF.

The rearrangement links TRBV5-6 to TRBJ1-4, with TRBD1 as a possible D gene (5 bases). V was shortened by 1 base and J by 7 bases, with 23 bases between the two germline ends. The germline V gene has CDR1 SGHDT and CDR2 YYEEEE. The length of the CDR3 is 18 residues. CDR3 sequence: CASSLYNEYGGRSEKLFF. The DNA of the CDR3 is TGTGCCAGCAGCTTGTACAATGAATACGGGGGACGGAGTGAAAAACTGTTTTTT.

The table lists this clone with a few counts. The chain joins TRBV28 to TRBJ1-3; D is perhaps TRBD1 (5 bases). The CDR3 sequence is 17 residues long. Deletions cut 10 bases from V and 1 base from J, with 23 bases between. Germline values: CDR1 MDHEN, CDR2 SYDVKM. The CDR3 is CANQTRGESRSGNTIYF. The CDR3 nucleotides are TGTGCCAACCAAACCCGGGGGGAGTCCCGATCTGGAAACACCATATATTTT.

The V call is TRBV12-3 or TRBV12-4, the J call TRBJ2-2; D not resolved. CDR3 length equals 13 residues. The V end was cut by 7 bases, the J end by 2 bases, with 8 bases between. CDR3 protein: CASNPTNTGELFF. In nucleotides, the CDR3 is TGTGCCAGCAACCCAACAAACACCGGGGAGCTGTTTTTT.

J is TRBJ1-1 and V is TRBV29-1; 8 nucleotides line up with TRBD1. The J segment lost 0 bases and the V segment lost 5 bases, leaving 2 bases of the junction unmatched. Germline values: CDR1 SQVTM, CDR2 ANQGSEA. This CDR3 is built from 13 residues. CDR3 region: CSVSTGVNTEAFF. The CDR3 nucleotides are TGCAGCGTTTCGACAGGGGTGAACACTGAAGCTTTCTTT.

This clone was recorded once. The chain links TRBV4-3 to TRBJ2-1, with D hard to call. V lost 8 bases, J lost 0 bases, and 8 bases lay in between. Germline V gene lookup returns CDR1 LGHNA and CDR2 YSLEER. The CDR3 covers 13 residues. The CDR3 DNA sequence: TGCGCCAGCCGCGGTCCCTCCTACAATGAGCAGTTCTTC. Protein product: CASRGPSYNEQFF.

This clone was observed a single time. The genes are TRBV12-5 and TRBJ2-5; TRBD2 matches at 9 bases. The germline V gene has CDR1 LGHNT and CDR2 FRNRAP. CDR3 size: 14 residues. V gave up 7 bases and J gave up 5 bases; unmatched junction bases: 8. The CDR3 coding sequence is TGTGCTAGTGCCCCGTCTAGCGGGGTGGAGACCCAGTACTTC. Protein: CASAPSSGVETQYF.

The chain links TRBV2 to TRBJ1-6, with D possibly matching TRBD1 (6 bases). This CDR3 has 12 residues. The germline V gene has CDR1 SNHLY and CDR2 FYNNEI. V was cut by 7 bases and J by 10 bases, with 11 bases left in between. The CDR3 DNA sequence: TGTGCCAGCACGGACAGTTCGTCACCCCTCCACTTT. It translates to CASTDSSSPLHF. The full variable domain, in which reference TRBV2 and TRBJ1-6 provide the parts outside the CDR3, is EPEVTQTPSHQVTQMGQEVILRCVPISNHLYFYWYRQILGQKVEFLVSFYNNEISEKSEIFDDQFSVERPDGSNFTLKIRSTKLEDSAMYFCASTDSSSPLHFGNGTRLTVT.

The V gene is TRBV29-1, the J gene TRBJ2-5; D may be TRBD2 (6 bases). Germline assignment: CDR1 SQVTM and CDR2 ANQGSEA. This CDR3 is built from 12 residues. V was pared by 3 bases and J by 2 bases, with 7 bases between. The CDR3 here is CSVEGGQETQYF. Written as DNA, the CDR3 is TGCAGCGTTGAGGGGGGACAAGAGACCCAGTACTTC.

The V call is TRBV2, the J call TRBJ2-7, with 13 bases identical to TRBD2. Germline assignment: CDR1 SNHLY and CDR2 FYNNEI. J was trimmed by 12 bases and V by 5 bases; bases with no gene match: 16. This CDR3 has 16 amino acids. The CDR3 region is CASSPEHLTSGRPRYF. The CDR3 nucleotides read TGTGCCAGCAGTCCCGAACACTTGACTAGCGGGAGGCCCCGGTACTTC.

On this clone: Germline is not matched at one junction end, which may reflect a read error. The chain is built from TRBV4-3 and TRBJ1-4, with TRBD1 as a possible D gene (5 bases). Germline CDR1 LGHNA, CDR2 YSLEER. The CDR3 length is 13 residues. The CDR3 loop reads CASRGRGWGKTVF. CDR3 DNA: TGCGCCAGCAGAGGTAGGGGATGGGGAAAAACTGTTTTT.

The chain couples TRBV9 to TRBJ2-3; D is perhaps TRBD2 (6 bases). Germline V gene lookup returns CDR1 SGDLS and CDR2 YYNGEE. CDR3 length equals 14 residues. Deletions cut 0 bases from V and 2 bases from J, with 7 bases between. For the CDR3, the DNA is TGTGCCAGCAGCGTAGCGGGAGACACAGATACGCAGTATTTT. It yields the protein CASSVAGDTDTQYF.

This clone was recorded only once. The chain carries TRBV18 and TRBJ1-3; D is undetermined. CDR1 and CDR2 from the germline V gene are KGHSH and LQKENI. Deletions cut 5 bases from V and 3 bases from J, with 8 bases between. The length of the CDR3 is 13 residues. The CDR3 DNA is TGTGCCAGCTCAGCATCGGGTGGAAACACCATATATTTT. Amino acids: CASSASGGNTIYF.

The J gene is TRBJ2-1, the V gene TRBV11-3; 13 bases agree with TRBD2. This CDR3 has 16 amino acids. Looked up from germline, CDR1 is SGHNT and CDR2 is YENEEA. Trimming removed 1 base from V and 9 bases from J; junction bases left unmatched: 6. CDR3 loop: CASSLGLAGGLGEQFF. The CDR3 bases are TGTGCCAGCAGCTTAGGACTAGCGGGAGGCCTTGGTGAGCAGTTCTTC.